This T cell receptor beta chain was sequenced during a study of T cells in Graves' hyperthyroidism and ophthalmopathy. Amplification targeted TCR beta CDR3 regions from RNA transcripts. TCR CDR3 underwent first-round RT-PCR with the HTBI primer set. TCRdb itself ran the multiplex PCR reads through MiXCR, one entry per CDR3 protein. The top ten clones hold approximately 13% of a sample with over 350,000 distinct CDR3 sequences, under 15% of them seen once. Overall study findings and caveats: Blood also held most thyroid clonotypes expanded beyond 0.001.

From germline, CDR1 is LGHDT and CDR2 YNNKEL (reference sequence). Trimming took 4 bases from V and 2 from J, leaving 12 bases between them. There are 14 residues in the CDR3. Duration under 3 months, a NOSPECS grade of at least 4, and a Clinical Activity Score of at least 3 characterized the ophthalmopathy patients. This clonotype was recorded a few times. The antigen remains unidentified. The chain joins TRBV3-1 to TRBJ2-7; D gene unclear. The sequenced sample consisted of blood. This receptor was identified in a man aged 18 to 30 with Graves' ophthalmopathy. The DNA of the CDR3 is TGTGCCAGCAGCCCCTCGGCTTTAGCCTACGAGCAGTACTTC. Translating gives CASSPSALAYEQYF.